The 23 T cell receptor beta chains below come from one sample, sequenced in a study of response to subunit inactivated influenza vaccine. TCRdb reanalysed the RT-PCR reads using MiXCR and keeps one entry per CDR3 protein. The sample holds some 540,000 distinct CDR3 sequences; 20% to 25% are singletons and the top ten take about 2.8%. These sequences were also reported in another study, on T cells expressing NK-cell markers. Per that paper: What made the TCR beta cDNA was 5'RACE template switching with UMIs.

The starting material was CD4+ T cells sorted from PBMCs, obtained less than 13 days after vaccination. The receptor source for this set is a man in his fifties who received an inactivated influenza vaccine.

This clonotype came up a few times. The chain joins TRBV10-3 to TRBJ2-7; a possible D gene is TRBD2 (6 bases). CDR3 size: 16 residues. With 0 bases removed from V and 3 bases from J, the gap between germline ends came to 15 bases. Per the germline V gene, CDR1 is ENHRY and CDR2 is SYGVKD. The chain's CDR3 is CAISESGTDYRYEQYF. The CDR3 DNA is TGTGCCATCAGTGAGTCGGGGACTGACTACCGCTACGAGCAGTACTTC.

This clonotype appeared a few times. The gene calls are TRBV24-1 and TRBJ2-1; TRBD2 is a possible D gene (7 bases). The V gene lost 12 bases and the J gene lost 6 bases, with 14 bases spanning the gap. CDR1 KGHDR and CDR2 SFDVKD come from the germline V gene. The CDR3 extends over 12 amino acids. The CDR3 region is CASKGEGNEQFF. The CDR3 DNA reads TGTGCCTCCAAGGGGGAGGGCAATGAGCAGTTCTTC.

This clonotype was seen more than once but under ten times. The CDR3 DNA sequence: TGTGCCAGCAGTACGACTAGCGGCAAGACCCAGTACTTC. This codes for CASSTTSGKTQYF. This rearrangement joins TRBV2 to TRBJ2-5; 9 bases match TRBD2. CDR3 length equals 13 residues. Germline CDR1 is SNHLY and CDR2 is FYNNEI. J lost 6 bases, V lost 5 bases, and 4 bases had no gene match.

This chain links TRBV2 with TRBJ2-3; 7 bases map to TRBD2. V lost 7 bases to trimming and J lost 6 bases; unmatched junction nucleotides: 10. The CDR3 has 14 amino acids. CDR1 SNHLY and CDR2 FYNNEI come from the germline V gene. In DNA, the CDR3 is TGTGCCAGCATTCCAGCGGGACCCGGGGATACGCAGTATTTT. It yields the protein CASIPAGPGDTQYF.

The V and J genes are TRBV7-9 and TRBJ1-2, with 9 bases lining up with TRBD1. V was pared by 6 bases and J by 4 bases, with 6 bases of the junction left unmatched. This CDR3 comprises 14 residues. Germline V lookup: CDR1 SEHNR, CDR2 FQNEAQ (reference sequence). The CDR3 bases are TGTGCCAGCAGAACCGGGACAGGGAGCTATGGCTACACCTTC. Protein sequence: CASRTGTGSYGYTF.

This clonotype turned up a few times. The chain has TRBV20-1 and TRBJ2-3; 13 bases agree with TRBD2. The CDR3 length is 18 residues. The germline gives CDR1 DFQATT, CDR2 SNEGSKA (reference sequence). Trimming at V came to 3 bases and at J to 2 bases, leaving 11 bases not matched to a gene. This CDR3 reads CSASEPLAGGRYTDTQYF. DNA of the CDR3: TGCAGTGCTAGTGAGCCACTAGCGGGGGGGCGGTACACAGATACGCAGTATTTT.

This clonotype was seen only a few times. The chain combines TRBV4-2 with TRBJ2-3; maybe TRBD2 (5 bases). The CDR3 sequence is 15 residues long. V was pared by 0 bases and J by 5 bases, with 12 bases between. Per the germline V gene, CDR1 is LGHNA and CDR2 is YNFKEQ. The CDR3 reads CASSQDRGIGDTQYF. CDR3 nucleotides: TGTGCCAGCAGCCAAGATCGGGGAATAGGAGATACGCAGTATTTT.

This clonotype was detected a few times. This rearrangement joins TRBV14 to TRBJ1-4; no reliable D call. The germline CDR1 and CDR2 sequences are SGHDN and FVKESK. The V gene lost 1 base and the J gene lost 7 bases, with 13 bases spanning the gap. The CDR3 totals 15 residues. The CDR3, as DNA: TGTGCCAGCAGCCAAGTTCGGCAGGACGGTGAAAAACTGTTTTTT. This encodes CASSQVRQDGEKLFF.

This clonotype appeared a few times. The chain joins TRBV9 to TRBJ1-1, with D hard to call. V lost 4 bases, J lost 0 bases, and 13 bases lay in between. This CDR3 has 15 residues. CDR1 is SGDLS and CDR2 is YYNGEE in the germline V gene. CDR3 sequence: CASSPSVGLNTEAFF. CDR3 coding DNA: TGTGCCAGCAGCCCATCCGTCGGACTGAACACTGAAGCTTTCTTT.

V and J are TRBV6-2 or TRBV6-3 and TRBJ2-1; 10 nucleotides agree with TRBD2. With 2 bases clipped from V and 10 bases from J, the junction kept 8 bases outside the gene matches. The CDR3 extends over 15 amino acids. The germline CDR1 and CDR2 sequences are MNHEY and SVGEGT. The CDR3 sequence: CASSYPSTSGLEQFF. CDR3 coding DNA: TGTGCCAGCAGTTACCCCTCGACTAGCGGGTTGGAGCAGTTCTTC.

This clonotype was detected a few times. This chain connects TRBV18 to TRBJ2-3; 8 bases are a match to TRBD1. Germline-derived CDR1 and CDR2 are KGHSH and LQKENI. The CDR3 spans 12 residues. Trimming cost V 2 bases and J 13 bases; bases outside gene matches: 5. The CDR3: CASSPGGQEKYF. CDR3 sequence (DNA): TGTGCCAGCTCACCAGGGGGACAGGAGAAGTATTTT.

This clonotype appeared a few times. The V gene is TRBV20-1, the J gene TRBJ2-1, with D unclear. Germline loops: CDR1 DFQATT, CDR2 SNEGSKA (reference sequence). V lost 3 bases to trimming and J lost 9 bases, with 6 bases between them. The CDR3 is 10 residues long. CDR3 DNA: TGCAGTGCTAGCGGTCTTGAGCAGTTCTTC. Translating gives CSASGLEQFF.

This chain links TRBV28 with TRBJ2-3; D perhaps matches TRBD2 (6 bases). Germline assignment: CDR1 MDHEN and CDR2 SYDVKM. Between the trimmed V and J ends, which lost 2 bases and 0 bases, there was a span of 18 bases. This CDR3 is 18 amino acids long. The CDR3, as DNA: TGTGCCAGCAGTTTAGTATGGGGCGGGGTCCCTAGCACAGATACGCAGTATTTT. Its translation is CASSLVWGGVPSTDTQYF.

The chain uses TRBV20-1 and TRBJ2-2, with D hard to call. The CDR3 length is 15 residues. CDR1 DFQATT and CDR2 SNEGSKA come from the germline V gene (reference sequence). Trimming removed 3 bases at V and 0 bases at J, with 11 bases between. CDR3 region: CSASPVAANTGELFF. As DNA, the CDR3 is TGCAGTGCTAGCCCCGTTGCAGCGAACACCGGGGAGCTGTTTTTT.

This clonotype was picked up a small number of times. This chain joins TRBV25-1 and TRBJ2-2; no clear D. The germline V and J ends were trimmed by 4 bases and 1 base, with 7 bases remaining between them. The germline V gene encodes CDR1 MGHDK and CDR2 SYGVNS. The CDR3 runs 14 residues. The CDR3 nucleotides are TGTGCCAGCAGTGCGTCACAGAACACCGGGGAGCTGTTTTTT. Amino acid sequence: CASSASQNTGELFF. Full variable domain (outside the CDR3, taken from reference TRBV25-1 and TRBJ2-2): EADIYQTPRYLVIGTGKKITLECSQTMGHDKMYWYQQDPGMELHLIHYSYGVNSTEKGDLSSESTVSRIRTEHFPLTLESARPSHTSQYLCASSASQNTGELFFGEGSRLTVL.

Points on this clonotype: This sequence may be a read error, since a much larger clone differs from it by one base. The chain carries TRBV20-1 and TRBJ2-3, with 9 bases identical to TRBD2. In germline, CDR1 is DFQATT, CDR2 SNEGSKA (reference sequence). The CDR3 has 17 residues. The CDR3 reads CSARDSWREGSTDTEYF. As DNA, the CDR3 is TGCAGTGCTAGAGATTCGTGGCGGGAGGGAAGCACAGATACGGAGTATTTT.

This clonotype was seen more than once but under ten times. The V call is TRBV20-1, the J call TRBJ2-1; 7 bases are shared with TRBD2. Germline CDR1 DFQATT, CDR2 SNEGSKA (reference sequence). V lost 3 bases, J lost 4 bases, and 9 bases stayed unmatched. CDR3 length: 15 residues. DNA for the CDR3: TGCAGTGCTAGCAGTTGGCTAGCGGAATACAATGAGCAGTTCTTC. Its translation: CSASSWLAEYNEQFF.

This clonotype was counted between two and nine times. CDR3 region: CASSLASGRMYEQYF. Here the CDR3 DNA reads TGCGCCAGCAGCTTGGCTAGCGGGAGGATGTACGAGCAGTACTTC. This chain links TRBV5-1 with TRBJ2-7; TRBD2 aligns across 11 bases. Unmatched junction bases numbered 3, after V lost 0 bases and J lost 4 bases. In germline, CDR1 is SGHRS, CDR2 YFSETQ. This CDR3 region has 15 residues.

The rearrangement uses TRBV29-1 and TRBJ1-5; D perhaps matches TRBD1 (6 bases). This CDR3 contains 13 residues. The V gene's germline CDR1 is SQVTM and CDR2 ANQGSEA. V was cut by 6 bases and J by 5 bases, with 14 bases left in between. The CDR3 DNA is TGCAGCGTAGCATACAGGGACGATCAGCCCCAGCATTTT. Translation gives CSVAYRDDQPQHF.

The table lists this clonotype with a few counts. CDR3 amino acids: CASSLSGRTTEAFF. In DNA form, the CDR3 reads TGTGCCAGCAGTTTATCGGGTAGAACCACTGAAGCTTTCTTT. The V and J genes are TRBV28 and TRBJ1-1, with unresolved D. Per germline, CDR1 MDHEN and CDR2 SYDVKM. The V and J ends lost 1 base and 4 bases respectively, with 10 bases between them. The CDR3 loop spans 14 amino acids. The variable domain in full, with the rest retrieved from reference TRBV28 and TRBJ1-1, is DVKVTQSSRYLVKRTGEKVFLECVQDMDHENMFWYRQDPGLGLRLIYFSYDVKMKEKGDIPEGYSVSREKKERFSLILESASTNQTSMYLCASSLSGRTTEAFFGQGTRLTVV.

The chain carries TRBV4-3 and TRBJ1-2, with D possibly being TRBD1 (6 bases). Germline CDR1 reads LGHNA; CDR2 reads YSLEER. The length of the CDR3 is 14 residues. The germline V and J ends were trimmed by 1 base and 4 bases, with 10 bases remaining between them. DNA for the CDR3: TGCGCCAGCAGCCAAGGGGGGGCTTCCTATGGCTACACCTTC. This gives the protein CASSQGGASYGYTF.

The V gene is TRBV7-2, the J gene TRBJ2-3; 8 bases align to TRBD2. The CDR3 totals 15 residues. V was pared by 6 bases and J by 0 bases, with 5 bases of the junction left unmatched. In germline, CDR1 is SGHTA, CDR2 FQGNSA. The CDR3 region is CASSRSGTSTDTQYF. Here the CDR3 DNA reads TGTGCCAGCAGTCGTAGCGGGACGAGCACAGATACGCAGTATTTT.

V is TRBV20-1 and J is TRBJ2-1; D might be TRBD1 (5 bases). Germline-derived CDR1 and CDR2 are DFQATT and SNEGSKA (reference sequence). There are 14 residues in the CDR3. Trimming stripped 6 bases from V and 4 bases from J, with 16 bases between. This CDR3 is CSARRTNEYNEQFF. CDR3 DNA: TGCAGTGCCCGCCGGACAAATGAATACAATGAGCAGTTCTTC.